This passage covers 31 T cell receptor beta chains from one sample sequenced in a study of regulatory T cells in long-lasting Graves disease. Documented time point: newly diagnosed GD, antithyroid drugs for less than 3 months. PBMC RNA served as the TCR library source. HTBI primers from iRepertoire and Arm-PCR of CDR3 regions yielded the TCR beta libraries. TCRdb recomputed calls from the multiplex PCR reads with MiXCR, one row per CDR3 protein. This sample has around 450,000 distinct CDR3 sequences; just under 15% occur once, and the top ten carry roughly 17%. These records were also assigned to another study, of T cells in Graves' hyperthyroidism and ophthalmopathy.

Sequencing was performed on peripheral blood mononuclear cells (PBMCs), taken at new diagnosis, from a patient treated with antithyroid drugs. All receptors come from a woman aged 25 to 39 with Graves disease.

In its sample, this clonotype was seen many times. This sequence joins TRBV7-8 and TRBJ2-7; perhaps TRBD2 as D (5 bases). Germline CDR1 is SGHVS and CDR2 is FQNEAQ. Between the trimmed V and J ends, which lost 2 bases and 0 bases, there was a span of 11 bases. There are 15 residues in the CDR3. The CDR3 region has the DNA TGTGCCAGCAGCTTAAGACGGGAAAGCTCCTACGAGCAGTACTTC. Protein product: CASSLRRESSYEQYF. Variable domain in full (rest from reference TRBV7-8 and TRBJ2-7): GAGVSQSPRYKVAKRGQDVALRCDPISGHVSLFWYQQALGQGPEFLTYFQNEAQLDKSGLPSDRFFAERPEGSVSTLKIQRTQQEDSAVYLCASSLRRESSYEQYFGPGTRLTVT.

This clonotype was detected only once. A much more abundant neighbour one base away suggests this may be a read error. The chain uses TRBV11-3 and TRBJ2-3; 14 nucleotides match TRBD2. Germline V gene data show CDR1 as SGHNT and CDR2 as YENEEA. This CDR3 is 16 amino acids long. The CDR3 loop reads CASSSRLAGGRDTRYF. The CDR3 nucleotides read TGTGCCAGCAGCTCCAGACTAGCGGGAGGGCGAGATACGCGGTATTTT. Complete variable domain (other parts from reference TRBV11-3 and TRBJ2-3): EAGVVQSPRYKIIEKKQPVAFWCNPISGHNTLYWYLQNLGQGPELLIRYENEEAVDDSQLPKDRFSAERLKGVDSTLKIQPAELGDSAVYLCASSSRLAGGRDTRYFGPGTRLTVL.

This clonotype came up many times. The rearrangement joins TRBV20-1 to TRBJ2-1, with 10 bases matching TRBD1. Germline V gene lookup returns CDR1 DFQATT and CDR2 SNEGSKA (reference sequence). After removal of 5 bases from V and 6 bases from J, the junction contained 4 bases not matched to a gene. The CDR3 is 13 residues long. CDR3 bases: TGCAGTGCTGGACAGGGGGTTAGCAATGAGCAGTTCTTC. Translated: CSAGQGVSNEQFF.

A few counts support this clonotype. The genes are TRBV9 and TRBJ2-2, with D hard to call. Looked up from germline, CDR1 is SGDLS and CDR2 is YYNGEE. This CDR3 is built from 14 residues. V lost 0 bases, J lost 6 bases, and 9 bases lay in between. The CDR3 loop reads CASSVVNGPGELFF. Here the CDR3 DNA reads TGTGCCAGCAGCGTAGTCAACGGGCCCGGGGAGCTGTTTTTT.

Points on this clonotype: Only one base separates this from a far larger clonotype, so it likely reflects a read error. The chain carries TRBV3-1 and TRBJ2-3, with D tentatively TRBD1 or TRBD2 (5 bases each). The J call is uncertain, as TRBJ2-1 better fits the DNA end. The CDR3 consists of 15 residues. The germline CDR1 and CDR2 sequences are LGHDT and YNNKEL (reference sequence). CDR3 region: CASSQGPGPNYEQFF. CDR3 DNA sequence: TGTGCCAGCAGCCAAGGGCCGGGACCCAACTACGAGCAGTTCTTC.

At least ten counts were recorded for this clonotype. V gene TRBV3-1 combines with J gene TRBJ2-5; 13 nucleotides line up with TRBD2. Germline CDR1 is LGHDT and CDR2 is YNNKEL (reference sequence). With 3 bases clipped from V and 2 bases from J, the junction kept 0 bases outside the gene matches. The CDR3 consists of 15 residues. The CDR3 region is CASSQGLAGQETQYF. The CDR3 DNA reads TGTGCCAGCAGCCAGGGACTAGCGGGGCAAGAGACCCAGTACTTC.

This clonotype was observed many times. The rearrangement links TRBV25-1 to TRBJ2-5; 9 bases are a match to TRBD2. V trimming: 1 base; J trimming: 4 bases; junction bases outside the gene matches: 10. Germline V gives CDR1 MGHDK, CDR2 SYGVNS. This CDR3 contains 17 residues. The CDR3 region is CASSEFASGEFRETQYF. For the CDR3, the DNA is TGTGCCAGCAGTGAATTCGCTAGCGGGGAGTTTAGAGAGACCCAGTACTTC.

The V and J genes are TRBV7-7 and TRBJ2-3; TRBD1 might be the D (5 bases). The CDR3 spans 14 residues. V shed 3 bases and J shed 2 bases, with 9 bases lying between them. Germline assignment: CDR1 SSHAT and CDR2 FNYEAQ (reference sequence). DNA of the CDR3: TGTGCCAGCAGCTTGACAGTACTCACAGATACGCAGTATTTT. This gives the protein CASSLTVLTDTQYF.

This clonotype was detected a few times. The genes are TRBV19 and TRBJ2-3; no firm D call. The CDR3 is 13 amino acids. Trimming removed 6 bases from V and 6 bases from J, with 13 bases in between. CDR1 and CDR2 from the germline V gene are LNHDA and SQIVND (reference sequence). CDR3 nucleotide sequence: TGTGCCAGTAGCACTACAACCTCGGATACGCAGTATTTT. Protein: CASSTTTSDTQYF.

The J gene is TRBJ1-1, the V gene TRBV10-2; the D gene is possibly TRBD1 (5 bases). The CDR3 loop spans 14 amino acids. The ends were cut back, 2 bases at V and 3 bases at J, with 10 bases in the middle. Germline-derived CDR1 and CDR2 are WSHSY and SAAADI. In nucleotides, the CDR3 is TGCGCCAGCAGTGAGGCCAACAGGCACACTGAAGCTTTCTTT. Its translation: CASSEANRHTEAFF.

Ten or more counts support this clonotype. This sequence joins TRBV28 and TRBJ2-1; TRBD2 might be the D (6 bases). The germline V gene has CDR1 MDHEN and CDR2 SYDVKM. The CDR3 covers 15 residues. V gave up 2 bases and J gave up 2 bases, with 10 bases separating them. The CDR3 here is CASSLGREPYNEQFF. The CDR3 DNA follows: TGTGCCAGCAGTTTAGGGCGGGAACCCTACAATGAGCAGTTCTTC.

Of note for this clonotype: This clone may be a read error of a much larger clone one base away. The chain recombines TRBV27 with TRBJ2-7, with TRBD1 as a possible D gene (5 bases). The CDR3 runs to 13 residues. The V gene's germline CDR1 is MNHEY and CDR2 SMNVEV (reference sequence). The CDR3 DNA is TGTGCCAGCAGGCTATCGACAGATTACGGGCAGTACTTC. As protein: CASRLSTDYGQYF.

This clonotype was recorded many times. This chain uses TRBV29-1 with TRBJ2-1; possibly TRBD1 or TRBD2 for D (7 bases each). This CDR3 is 17 amino acids long. Trimming cost V 3 bases and J 0 bases, with 18 bases left between them. CDR1 is SQVTM and CDR2 is ANQGSEA in the germline V gene. The CDR3 reads CSVDGAQGGISYNEQFF. CDR3 in DNA: TGCAGCGTTGACGGGGCCCAGGGGGGGATCTCCTACAATGAGCAGTTCTTC.

This clonotype showed up just a few times. CDR3 protein: CASSVSLERSYEQYF. Here the CDR3 DNA reads TGCGCCAGCAGCGTCTCACTAGAGCGTTCCTACGAGCAGTACTTC. V and J are TRBV5-1 and TRBJ2-7; perhaps TRBD2 as D (5 bases). Trimming shortened V by 4 bases and J by 1 base, and 15 bases separated the two germline ends. This CDR3 contains 15 residues. The germline V gene encodes CDR1 SGHRS and CDR2 YFSETQ.

In this sample, this clonotype turned up many times. The chain recombines TRBV29-1 with TRBJ2-3; no reliable D call. The germline V and J ends were trimmed by 1 base and 2 bases, with 10 bases remaining between them. CDR3 size: 14 residues. Germline CDR1 and CDR2: SQVTM and ANQGSEA. CDR3 region: CSVEGLVPTDTQYF. The CDR3 DNA reads TGCAGCGTTGAAGGCCTCGTCCCCACAGATACGCAGTATTTT.

This clonotype was recorded at least ten times. The chain combines TRBV4-1 with TRBJ2-7; tentatively, D is TRBD1 (7 bases). Germline V gene lookup returns CDR1 MGHRA and CDR2 YSYEKL. This CDR3 has 14 amino acids. Trimming cost V 4 bases and J 6 bases, with 16 bases left between them. The CDR3 bases are TGCGCCAGCAGCCTCAGGAGGCAGGGGGGCGAGCAGTACTTC. Amino acid sequence: CASSLRRQGGEQYF.

This clonotype was observed a few times. CDR3 bases: TGTGCCACCAGTGACCCGAGGGCAGGTTTTAAAAATGAGCAGTTCTTC. Translating it yields CATSDPRAGFKNEQFF. This sequence joins TRBV24-1 and TRBJ2-1; the D gene is possibly TRBD2 (5 bases). Deletions cut 4 bases from V and 7 bases from J, with 19 bases between. CDR1 is KGHDR and CDR2 is SFDVKD in the germline V gene. This CDR3 spans 16 amino acids.

This clonotype was found many times. A read error may produce the germline difference seen at one junction end. The chain links TRBV20-1 to TRBJ2-7, with TRBD2 as a possible D gene (6 bases). Germline assignment: CDR1 DFQATT and CDR2 SNEGSKA (reference sequence). CDR3 length equals 11 residues. DNA for the CDR3: TGCAGGGCTAGTGGCGGGATGTGGCAGTACTTC. This translates into CRASGGMWQYF.

This clonotype has at least ten counts. This chain connects TRBV24-1 to TRBJ2-2, with 8 bases identical to TRBD1. V was pared by 7 bases and J by 0 bases, with 3 bases of the junction left unmatched. The CDR3 is 15 residues long. In germline, CDR1 is KGHDR, CDR2 SFDVKD. CDR3: CATSGQGANTGELFF. The CDR3 nucleotides are TGTGCCACCAGCGGACAGGGAGCGAACACCGGGGAGCTGTTTTTT.

The chain is built from TRBV28 and TRBJ1-6; D remains ambiguous. The germline V gene encodes CDR1 MDHEN and CDR2 SYDVKM. V lost 10 bases and J 7 bases, leaving 20 bases between the germline ends. The CDR3 loop spans 15 amino acids. CDR3 DNA sequence: TGTGCCACCTGGGAGGGCGTCGGCCAAAATTCACCCCTCCACTTT. Amino acid sequence: CATWEGVGQNSPLHF.

J is TRBJ2-7 and V is TRBV29-1, with 11 bases that match TRBD2. The length of the CDR3 is 13 residues. Unmatched junction bases numbered 7, after V lost 8 bases and J lost 4 bases. Germline CDR1 is SQVTM and CDR2 is ANQGSEA. This chain's CDR3 is CSTLAGGAYEQYF. The CDR3 region has the DNA TGCAGCACCCTAGCGGGAGGAGCATACGAGCAGTACTTC.

The table lists this clonotype with many counts. The J gene is TRBJ2-7, the V gene TRBV30; 7 bases are a match to TRBD2. J was trimmed by 3 bases and V by 0 bases; bases with no gene match: 8. Germline assignment: CDR1 GTSNPN and CDR2 SVGIG (reference sequence). The CDR3 is 15 amino acids. The DNA of the CDR3 is TGTGCCTGGAGTGTACTTGCGGGAGAGTTCTACGAGCAGTACTTC. This sequence encodes CAWSVLAGEFYEQYF. Together with reference TRBV30 and TRBJ2-7, the CDR3 gives the full variable domain: SQTIHQWPATLVQPVGSPLSLECTVEGTSNPNLYWYRQAAGRGLQLLFYSVGIGQISSEVPQNLSASRPQDRQFILSSKKLLLSDSGFYLCAWSVLAGEFYEQYFGPGTRLTVT.

The V gene is TRBV4-1, the J gene TRBJ1-2, with 9 bases matching TRBD1. V shed 0 bases, J shed 4 bases, and the junction held 3 bases outside the gene matches. Germline V lookup: CDR1 MGHRA, CDR2 YSYEKL. The length of the CDR3 is 15 residues. CDR3 in amino acids: CASSQDRQGGYGYTF. Written as DNA, the CDR3 is TGCGCCAGCAGCCAAGATCGACAGGGGGGCTATGGCTACACCTTC.

This clonotype has ten or more counts. The chain combines TRBV7-3 with TRBJ2-1; maybe TRBD2 (5 bases). Germline V gene sequence: CDR1 SGHTA, CDR2 FQGTGA. V dropped 2 bases and J dropped 5 bases, with 13 bases sitting between them. There are 15 residues in the CDR3. The CDR3 region has the DNA TGTGCCAGCAGCTTAGCTCCAGCGGTAAACAATGAGCAGTTCTTC. Residues: CASSLAPAVNNEQFF.

The rearrangement joins TRBV4-1 to TRBJ2-1, with D possibly being TRBD1 (5 bases). Germline V gene data show CDR1 as MGHRA and CDR2 as YSYEKL. V dropped 6 bases and J dropped 8 bases, with 14 bases sitting between them. The CDR3 is made up of 13 amino acids. The CDR3 spells CASSRAGIDEQFF. The CDR3 region has the DNA TGCGCCAGCAGTCGGGCAGGGATCGATGAGCAGTTCTTC.

In this sample, this clonotype turned up many times. V is TRBV5-6 and J is TRBJ2-1, with TRBD1 matching 7 bases. This CDR3 has 13 residues. The V and J ends lost 3 bases and 10 bases, in that order; junction bases with no gene match: 7. The V gene's germline CDR1 is SGHDT and CDR2 YYEEEE. The CDR3, as DNA: TGTGCCAGCAGCTCTCGACAGGGCATCGAGCAGTTCTTC. Its protein is CASSSRQGIEQFF.

The chain uses TRBV2 and TRBJ2-2; 10 nucleotides align to TRBD1. The CDR3 runs 17 residues. V lost 4 bases and J lost 3; bases outside the gene matches: 8. Germline CDR1 reads SNHLY; CDR2 reads FYNNEI. The CDR3 DNA reads as TGTGCCAGCAGTGCCTCCGGGACAGGGGTGGACACCGGGGAGCTGTTTTTT. Translating it yields CASSASGTGVDTGELFF.

The chain couples TRBV19 to TRBJ1-4; D is undetermined. The ends were cut back, 7 bases at V and 8 bases at J, with 11 bases in the middle. In germline, CDR1 is LNHDA, CDR2 SQIVND (reference sequence). The length of the CDR3 is 12 residues. This chain's CDR3 is CASTPAGEKLFF. CDR3 nucleotides: TGTGCCAGTACGCCCGCCGGGGAAAAACTGTTTTTT.

This chain uses TRBV7-9 with TRBJ2-7; no clear D gene. Germline CDR1 and CDR2: SEHNR and FQNEAQ (reference sequence). Between the trimmed V and J ends, which lost 5 bases and 3 bases, there was a span of 11 bases. The CDR3 is made up of 13 amino acids. The CDR3 spells CASSPLSDYEQYF. The CDR3 DNA reads TGTGCCAGCAGCCCCCTCAGCGACTACGAGCAGTACTTC. The complete variable domain, with remaining parts taken from reference TRBV7-9 and TRBJ2-7, reads DTGVSQNPRHKITKRGQNVTFRCDPISEHNRLYWYRQTLGQGPEFLTYFQNEAQLEKSRLLSDRFSAERPKGSFSTLEIQRTEQGDSAMYLCASSPLSDYEQYFGPGTRLTVT.

The chain couples TRBV5-1 to TRBJ2-5; maybe TRBD2 (5 bases). Trimming shortened V by 2 bases and J by 2 bases, and 16 bases separated the two germline ends. CDR3 length: 16 residues. CDR1 SGHRS and CDR2 YFSETQ come from the germline V gene. CDR3 loop: CASSFGGSSEQETQYF. In DNA form, the CDR3 reads TGCGCCAGCAGCTTCGGTGGGAGTTCAGAACAAGAGACCCAGTACTTC. The full variable domain, its missing parts supplied by reference TRBV5-1 and TRBJ2-5, is KAGVTQTPRYLIKTRGQQVTLSCSPISGHRSVSWYQQTPGQGLQFLFEYFSETQRNKGNFPGRFSGRQFSNSRSEMNVSTLELGDSALYLCASSFGGSSEQETQYFGPGTRLLVL.

This clonotype has at least ten counts. The genes are TRBV3-1 and TRBJ2-5, with TRBD2 matching 7 bases. The CDR3 spans 15 residues. The J segment lost 5 bases and the V segment lost 1 base, leaving 7 bases of the junction unmatched. Per the germline V gene, CDR1 is LGHDT and CDR2 is YNNKEL (reference sequence). The CDR3 region has the DNA TGTGCCAGCAGCCAAGCGGCGGGAGAGGCGGAGACCCAGTACTTC. Translating it yields CASSQAAGEAETQYF.